The 4 T cell receptor beta chains below all came from one sample that was sequenced in a study of blood T cell repertoires in COVID-19. The assay was immunoSEQ multiplex PCR, and TCRdb's table has in-frame clones only and misses some. The table includes some 300,000 clones, approximately 86% detected once. The source material was peripheral blood. These TCRs come from a man between 65 and 85 years old with acute or convalescent COVID-19.

The chain joins TRBV19 to TRBJ2-1; the D is unclear. V was trimmed by 5 bases and J by 5 bases, leaving 16 bases between them. The CDR3 runs 15 residues. From germline, CDR1 is LNHDA and CDR2 SQIVND (reference sequence). The CDR3 here is CASSPQTLLNNEQFF. The CDR3 nucleotides read TGTGCCAGTAGTCCACAAACCCTGTTGAACAATGAGCAGTTCTTC.

The rearrangement links TRBV5-4 to TRBJ2-5; 9 bases fit TRBD2. J lost 4 bases, V lost 4 bases, and 8 bases had no gene match. This CDR3 spans 15 amino acids. Germline-derived CDR1 and CDR2 are SGHNT and YYREEE (reference sequence). As DNA, the CDR3 is TGTGCCAGCAGCGAGCGGAGCGGGAGGCCAGAGACCCAGTACTTC. It translates to CASSERSGRPETQYF.

With regard to this clone: This CDR3 is also generated by other DNA sequences in the sample. The rearrangement links TRBV27 to TRBJ1-5; D gene ambiguous. V was trimmed by 3 bases and J by 4 bases, leaving 4 bases between them. Germline lookup yields CDR1 MNHEY and CDR2 SMNVEV (reference sequence). The CDR3 covers 12 residues. The CDR3 here is CASSFLNQPQHF. CDR3 DNA: TGTGCCAGCAGTTTCCTTAATCAGCCCCAGCATTTT.

The CDR3 sequence is CASTPTSGSDTQYF. In DNA, the CDR3 is TGTGCCAGTACCCCGACTAGCGGGTCCGATACGCAGTATTTT. This rearrangement joins TRBV19 to TRBJ2-3; 10 bases match TRBD2. The CDR3 consists of 14 residues. Germline V gives CDR1 LNHDA, CDR2 SQIVND (reference sequence). V shed 7 bases and J 6 bases; nucleotides not matched to a gene: 7.